This T cell receptor beta chain was obtained from a study of control samples from healthy donors and cancer patients. Produced via immunoSEQ multiplex PCR; TCRdb's table is partial and in-frame only. The sample lists about 42,000 clones, less than 90% occurring once. V shed 7 bases and J shed 5 bases, with 16 bases lying between them. From germline, CDR1 is WNHNN and CDR2 SYGVQD (reference sequence). This CDR3 comprises 14 residues. The source material was blood. The clonotype comes from a man aged 55 to 70 in good health. This chain uses TRBV10-1 with TRBJ2-3; D unresolved. CDR3 protein: CASTAGFVKDTQYF. In DNA form, the CDR3 reads TGCGCCAGCACCGCAGGCTTCGTGAAAGATACGCAGTATTTT.